The T cell receptor beta chain described here comes from a study of blood T cell repertoires in COVID-19. This CDR3 spans 12 amino acids. V lost 4 bases and J lost 1, with 7 bases in between. The germline CDR1 and CDR2 sequences are SQVTM and ANQGSEA. Living in about two dozen US areas, the participants were between 18 and 89 years of age. Participants' reported clinical history set cohort assignment. In the study's own analysis: By means of reference gene primer amplification, nucleated cell counts were estimated. Method: immunoSEQ multiplex PCR; TCRdb's copy keeps in-frame clones and lacks some. For V, J and clone size, that table is used; D and trimming come from the DNA. The data hold 350,000 or so clones, with about 90% observed a single time.

The TCR originated in a young woman who had been exposed to COVID-19. Sample: PBMCs or T cells enriched from blood (not recorded which). This chain connects TRBV29-1 to TRBJ1-1; D uncertain. The CDR3 here is CSVVGANTEAFF. CDR3 DNA: TGCAGCGTTGTGGGAGCGAACACTGAAGCTTTCTTT.